Listed here are 21 T cell receptor beta chains from one sample, sequenced in a study of CD8 T cells in Susac syndrome. RNA was extracted with the RNeasy kit, and a quantity of 0.5 to 1 ug was reverse transcribed using random hexamers. Each CDR3 protein gets one entry after TCRdb re-called the immunoSEQ multiplex PCR reads with MiXCR. Of under 200,000 distinct CDR3 sequences detected, roughly nine tenths appear once; the ten largest clones hold 0.085% to 0.09%. Specimen: CD4+ T cells from PBMCs. The receptors originated from a human donor with Susac syndrome.

The chain is built from TRBV21-1 and TRBJ2-2; the table assigns TRBD2, which was not confirmed against the DNA. TRBV21-1 is listed as a pseudogene. This CDR3 region has 16 residues. CDR3 nucleotide sequence: TGTGCCAGCAGCACCAGGACGGGAGACTACACCGGGGAGCTGTTTTTT. Its translation: CASSTRTGDYTGELFF.

This clonotype was recorded once. This chain uses TRBV6-6 with TRBJ1-5, with D maybe TRBD1 (6 bases). The germline V and J ends were trimmed by 0 bases and 4 bases, with 13 bases remaining between them. The CDR3 covers 16 residues. Germline CDR1 is MNHNY and CDR2 is SVGAGI (reference sequence). The CDR3 region is CASSYSGGTLNQPQHF. The CDR3 DNA is TGTGCCAGCAGTTACTCGGGAGGGACATTAAATCAGCCCCAGCATTTT.

The gene calls are TRBV11-1 and TRBJ2-3, with 9 bases lining up with TRBD1. The junction had 10 bases not matched to a gene; V was cut back by 5 bases and J by 1 base. Germline V gives CDR1 SGHAT, CDR2 FQDESV (reference sequence). The length of the CDR3 is 17 residues. The CDR3 nucleotides read TGTGCCAGCAGCCAGATGTTTCGGACAGGGGGCACAGATACGCAGTATTTT. Protein sequence: CASSQMFRTGGTDTQYF.

This chain connects TRBV12-3 or TRBV12-4 to TRBJ2-3; 12 nucleotides line up with TRBD1. The CDR3 length is 21 residues. Germline trimming cut 6 bases from V and 2 bases from J; bases unmatched to any gene: 21. The CDR3 coding sequence is TGTGCCAGCAGCCCTATCCCGGGACAGGGGGCGGCCGAGGCCCCCACAGATACGCAGTATTTT. Its translation is CASSPIPGQGAAEAPTDTQYF.

The rearrangement links TRBV2 to TRBJ2-1; possible D gene TRBD1, 6 bases. Germline CDR1 SNHLY, CDR2 FYNNEI. CDR3 length: 16 residues. Trimming removed 6 bases at V and 5 bases at J, with 20 bases between. CDR3 sequence (DNA): TGTGCCAGCAGCGGGCCCGGGACACGATATGACAATGAGCAGTTCTTC. Protein product: CASSGPGTRYDNEQFF.

The chain joins TRBV5-1 to TRBJ2-1; D is unresolved. Trimming removed 1 base from V and 1 base from J, with 6 bases in between. The CDR3 is 14 amino acids. Per the germline V gene, CDR1 is SGHRS and CDR2 is YFSETQ. The CDR3 bases are TGCGCCAGCAGCTTGCAGGATTCCTACAATGAGCAGTTCTTC. It translates to CASSLQDSYNEQFF. Full variable domain (outside the CDR3, taken from reference TRBV5-1 and TRBJ2-1): KAGVTQTPRYLIKTRGQQVTLSCSPISGHRSVSWYQQTPGQGLQFLFEYFSETQRNKGNFPGRFSGRQFSNSRSEMNVSTLELGDSALYLCASSLQDSYNEQFFGPGTRLTVL.

V and J are TRBV28 and TRBJ1-1, with D maybe TRBD1 (6 bases). Germline CDR1 reads MDHEN; CDR2 reads SYDVKM. The CDR3 length is 14 residues. The ends were cut back, 3 bases at V and 7 bases at J, with 15 bases in the middle. CDR3 DNA: TGTGCCAGCAGTTTCGTGCAGGGGAGCGGTGAAGCTTTCTTT. Translating gives CASSFVQGSGEAFF.

V and J are TRBV7-2 and TRBJ2-3; D perhaps matches TRBD2 (7 bases). Trimming removed 1 base at V and 6 bases at J, with 17 bases between. Germline assignment: CDR1 SGHTA and CDR2 FQGNSA. The CDR3 covers 16 residues. The CDR3 nucleotides read TGTGCCAGCAGCTTAGTGGCGGGGGCTTCCACGGATACGCAGTATTTT. It yields the protein CASSLVAGASTDTQYF.

The V and J genes are TRBV2 and TRBJ2-1; D is possibly TRBD1 or TRBD2 (6 bases each). The CDR3 runs 14 residues. Germline CDR1 is SNHLY and CDR2 is FYNNEI. The V end lost 9 bases, the J end lost 2 bases, and 14 bases lay between the germline ends. The CDR3 coding sequence is TGTGCCAGTTCCGGGGGCTGGGCCTACAATGAGCAGTTCTTC. It encodes CASSGGWAYNEQFF.

CDR3 in amino acids: CSAGGTGRWLAGGFDNEQFF. The CDR3 DNA reads as TGCAGTGCGGGTGGGACAGGACGGTGGCTAGCGGGAGGTTTTGACAATGAGCAGTTCTTC. The chain combines TRBV20-1 with TRBJ2-1; 11 bases agree with TRBD2. V dropped 6 bases and J dropped 5; count of bases not matched to a gene: 24. This CDR3 has 20 residues. Germline CDR1 and CDR2: DFQATT and SNEGSKA (reference sequence).

This chain connects TRBV15 to TRBJ2-1; 11 nucleotides agree with TRBD2. J gave up 2 bases and V 4 bases, and 1 base lay outside the gene matches. The CDR3 is made up of 15 amino acids. Germline V gene data show CDR1 as LNHNV and CDR2 as YYDKDF (reference sequence). CDR3 nucleotide sequence: TGTGCCACCAGCAAACTAGCGGGGGCCTACAATGAGCAGTTCTTC. Amino acid sequence: CATSKLAGAYNEQFF.

V usage is TRBV29-1 and J usage is TRBJ2-7, with D possibly being TRBD2 (7 bases). The V end lost 4 bases, the J end lost 3 bases, and 22 bases lay between the germline ends. The CDR3 consists of 16 residues. CDR1 and CDR2 (germline): SQVTM, ANQGSEA. The CDR3 sequence: CSVGAWGGLALYEQYF. CDR3 nucleotide sequence: TGCAGCGTTGGGGCATGGGGGGGGCTAGCACTCTACGAGCAGTACTTC.

The chain couples TRBV6-5 to TRBJ2-7; either TRBD1 or TRBD2 may fit D (5 bases each). In germline, CDR1 is MNHEY, CDR2 SVGAGI. The length of the CDR3 is 15 residues. V lost 4 bases and J 2 bases, leaving 15 bases between the germline ends. The CDR3 spells CASSSPAGTAYEQYF. CDR3 nucleotide sequence: TGTGCCAGCAGTTCGCCCGCCGGGACCGCCTACGAGCAGTACTTC.

The chain has TRBV20-1 and TRBJ2-7; TRBD2 matches at 13 bases. V gave up 6 bases and J gave up 2 bases; unmatched junction bases: 7. Germline V CDR1 and CDR2: DFQATT, SNEGSKA (reference sequence). The CDR3 runs to 15 residues. In nucleotides, the CDR3 is TGCAGTGCCTATGAAACTAGCGGGAGGGCCTACGAGCAGTACTTC. The encoded protein is CSAYETSGRAYEQYF.

This sequence joins TRBV2 and TRBJ1-5; 8 bases line up with TRBD1. This CDR3 has 14 residues. V gave up 7 bases and J gave up 6 bases; unmatched junction bases: 8. Germline CDR1 SNHLY, CDR2 FYNNEI. The CDR3 DNA reads as TGTGCCAGCAAGGACAGGGTTTCAGGTCAGCCCCAGCATTTT. Protein: CASKDRVSGQPQHF.

Here the CDR3 reads CSVASSGPPYEQYF. As DNA, the CDR3 is TGCAGCGTTGCCTCTAGCGGGCCCCCCTACGAGCAGTACTTC. This chain uses TRBV29-1 with TRBJ2-7; 8 nucleotides agree with TRBD2. The CDR3 sequence is 14 residues long. After removal of 4 bases from V and 2 bases from J, the junction contained 7 bases not matched to a gene. The germline CDR1 and CDR2 sequences are SQVTM and ANQGSEA.

The chain couples TRBV28 to TRBJ2-1; 10 bases map to TRBD1. The CDR3 consists of 11 residues. Germline V CDR1 and CDR2: MDHEN, SYDVKM. J lost 15 bases, V lost 7 bases, and 6 bases had no gene match. The CDR3 is CASTNRDRGFF. CDR3 DNA: TGTGCCAGCACAAACCGGGACAGGGGGTTCTTC.

The gene calls are TRBV20-1 and TRBJ1-1; 7 nucleotides agree with TRBD1. The CDR3 covers 13 residues. The germline V gene has CDR1 DFQATT and CDR2 SNEGSKA (reference sequence). V was pared by 5 bases and J by 1 base, with 4 bases of the junction left unmatched. Written as DNA, the CDR3 is TGCAGTGCTTCAAGGGGGCGGAACACTGAAGCTTTCTTT. This codes for CSASRGRNTEAFF.

The genes are TRBV11-1 and TRBJ1-2; TRBD1 matches at 10 bases. The germline CDR1 and CDR2 sequences are SGHAT and FQDESV (reference sequence). This CDR3 comprises 20 residues. The V gene end was trimmed by 1 base and the J gene end by 0 bases; junction bases not matched to a gene: 14. CDR3 sequence reads: CASSLDPYITGTGANYGYTF. The CDR3 nucleotides are TGTGCCAGCAGCTTAGACCCCTACATTACCGGGACAGGGGCTAACTATGGCTACACCTTC.

The count of this clonotype is one. This rearrangement joins TRBV9 to TRBJ2-5; D perhaps matches TRBD2 (6 bases). Germline V gives CDR1 SGDLS, CDR2 YYNGEE. Trimming took off 0 bases at V and 5 bases at J, with 11 bases between the two ends. The CDR3 totals 14 residues. CDR3 sequence (DNA): TGTGCCAGCAGCGTAGGACGCGGGGTTGAGACCCAGTACTTC. Translating it yields CASSVGRGVETQYF.

The chain is built from TRBV19 and TRBJ2-5; D gene uncertain. The germline V and J ends were trimmed by 3 bases and 5 bases, with 16 bases remaining between them. CDR1 is LNHDA and CDR2 is SQIVND in the germline V gene (reference sequence). This CDR3 comprises 15 residues. The CDR3 reads CASSIQRQPGETQYF. The CDR3 coding sequence is TGTGCCAGTAGTATCCAGCGCCAGCCTGGGGAGACCCAGTACTTC.